This T cell receptor beta chain emerged from a study of T cells in Graves' hyperthyroidism and ophthalmopathy. This clonotype was detected many times. CDR1 MNHNS and CDR2 SASEGT come from the germline V gene. The CDR3 runs 12 residues. V lost 5 bases to trimming and J lost 4 bases, with 9 bases between them. RNA transcripts yielded amplified TCR beta CDR3 regions. Carried out on the TCR CDR3, a first-round RT-PCR used the HTBI primer set. MiXCR was run by TCRdb on the multiplex PCR reads, yielding one entry per CDR3 protein. In the table there are a few hundred thousand distinct CDR3 sequences, roughly 15% of which are singletons.

The material sequenced was blood. The receptor was isolated from a woman aged 40 to 50 with Graves' hyperthyroidism that later progressed to Graves' ophthalmopathy. The chain joins TRBV6-1 to TRBJ2-7; unclear D gene. CDR3: CASSFGPYEQYF. CDR3 coding DNA: TGTGCCAGCAGTTTCGGACCGTACGAGCAGTACTTC.